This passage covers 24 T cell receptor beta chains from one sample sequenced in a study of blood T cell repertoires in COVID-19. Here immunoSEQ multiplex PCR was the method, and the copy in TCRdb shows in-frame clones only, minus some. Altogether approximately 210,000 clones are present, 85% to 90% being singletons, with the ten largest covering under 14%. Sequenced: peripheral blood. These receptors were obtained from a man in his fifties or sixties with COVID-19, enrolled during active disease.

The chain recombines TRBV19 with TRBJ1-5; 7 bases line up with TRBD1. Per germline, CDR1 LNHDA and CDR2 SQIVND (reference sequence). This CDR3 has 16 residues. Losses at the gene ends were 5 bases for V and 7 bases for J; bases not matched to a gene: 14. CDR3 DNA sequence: TGTGCCAGTAGTGGCGTTCCGGGACAGCTACGGCAGCCCCAGCATTTT. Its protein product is CASSGVPGQLRQPQHF.

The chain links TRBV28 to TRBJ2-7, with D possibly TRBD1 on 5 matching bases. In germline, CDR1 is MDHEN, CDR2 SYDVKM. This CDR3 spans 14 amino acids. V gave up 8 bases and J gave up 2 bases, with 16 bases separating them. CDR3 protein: CASHGGRVAYEQYF. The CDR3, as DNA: TGTGCCAGCCACGGCGGCAGGGTTGCCTACGAGCAGTACTTC. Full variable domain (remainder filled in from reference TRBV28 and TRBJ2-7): DVKVTQSSRYLVKRTGEKVFLECVQDMDHENMFWYRQDPGLGLRLIYFSYDVKMKEKGDIPEGYSVSREKKERFSLILESASTNQTSMYLCASHGGRVAYEQYFGPGTRLTVT.

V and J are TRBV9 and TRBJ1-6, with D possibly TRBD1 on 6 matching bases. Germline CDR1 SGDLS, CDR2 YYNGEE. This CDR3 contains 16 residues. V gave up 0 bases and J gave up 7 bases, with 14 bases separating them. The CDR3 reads CASSVGGGGGNSPLHF. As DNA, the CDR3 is TGTGCCAGCAGCGTAGGAGGGGGAGGGGGGAATTCACCCCTCCACTTT.

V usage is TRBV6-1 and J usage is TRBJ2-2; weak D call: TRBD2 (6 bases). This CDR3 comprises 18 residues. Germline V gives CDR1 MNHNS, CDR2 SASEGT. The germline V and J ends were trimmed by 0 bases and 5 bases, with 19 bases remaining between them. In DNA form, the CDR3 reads TGTGCCAGCAGTGAAGCAGCCGTCCTTCCAGCGGGTACCGGGGAGCTGTTTTTT. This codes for CASSEAAVLPAGTGELFF.

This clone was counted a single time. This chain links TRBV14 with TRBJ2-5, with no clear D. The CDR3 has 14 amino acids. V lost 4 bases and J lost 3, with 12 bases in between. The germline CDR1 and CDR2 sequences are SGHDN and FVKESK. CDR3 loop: CASSRLGRKETQYF. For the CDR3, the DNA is TGTGCCAGCAGCCGGTTGGGCAGAAAAGAGACCCAGTACTTC.

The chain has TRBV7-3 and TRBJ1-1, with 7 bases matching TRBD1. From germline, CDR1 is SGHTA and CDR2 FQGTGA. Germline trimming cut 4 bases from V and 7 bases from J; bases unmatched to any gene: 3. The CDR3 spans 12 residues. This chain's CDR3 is CASSSQGNEAFF. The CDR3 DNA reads TGTGCCAGCAGCTCACAGGGGAATGAAGCTTTCTTT.

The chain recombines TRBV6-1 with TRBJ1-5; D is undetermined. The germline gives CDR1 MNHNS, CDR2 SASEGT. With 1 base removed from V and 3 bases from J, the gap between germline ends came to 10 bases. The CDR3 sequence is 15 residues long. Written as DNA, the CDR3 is TGTGCCAGCAGTGAAGGCGGCGCCTACAATCAGCCCCAGCATTTT. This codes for CASSEGGAYNQPQHF.

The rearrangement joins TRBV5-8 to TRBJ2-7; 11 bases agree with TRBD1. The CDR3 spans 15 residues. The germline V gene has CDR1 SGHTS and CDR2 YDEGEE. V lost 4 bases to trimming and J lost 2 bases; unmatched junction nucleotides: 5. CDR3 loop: CASSRPGQGAYEQYF. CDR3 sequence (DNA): TGTGCCAGCAGCCGACCGGGACAGGGGGCCTACGAGCAGTACTTC. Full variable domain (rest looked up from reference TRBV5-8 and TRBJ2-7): EAGVTQSPTHLIKTRGQQATLRCSPISGHTSVYWYQQALGLGLQFLLWYDEGEERNRGNFPPRFSGRQFPNYSSELNVNALELEDSALYLCASSRPGQGAYEQYFGPGTRLTVT.

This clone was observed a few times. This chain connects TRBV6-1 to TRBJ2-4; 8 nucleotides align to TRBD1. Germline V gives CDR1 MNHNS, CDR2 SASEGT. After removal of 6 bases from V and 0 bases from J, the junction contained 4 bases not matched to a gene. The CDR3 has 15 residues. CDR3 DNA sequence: TGTGCCAGCAGGGGTCAGGGGGCAGCCAAAAACATTCAGTACTTC. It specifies CASRGQGAAKNIQYF.

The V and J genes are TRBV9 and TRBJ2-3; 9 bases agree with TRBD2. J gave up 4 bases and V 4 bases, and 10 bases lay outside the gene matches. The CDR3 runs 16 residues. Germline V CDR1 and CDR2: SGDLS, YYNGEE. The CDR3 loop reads CASSSELAGVSDTQYF. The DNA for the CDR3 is TGTGCCAGCAGCTCGGAATTAGCGGGAGTGTCAGATACGCAGTATTTT.

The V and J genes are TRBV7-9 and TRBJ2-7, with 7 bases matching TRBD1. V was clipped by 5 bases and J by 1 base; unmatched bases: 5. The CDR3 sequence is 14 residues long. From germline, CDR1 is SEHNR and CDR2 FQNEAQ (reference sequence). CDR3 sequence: CASSRRDRSYEQYF. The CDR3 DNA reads TGTGCCAGCAGCCGACGGGACAGATCCTACGAGCAGTACTTC. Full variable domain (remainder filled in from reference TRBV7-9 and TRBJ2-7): DTGVSQNPRHKITKRGQNVTFRCDPISEHNRLYWYRQTLGQGPEFLTYFQNEAQLEKSRLLSDRFSAERPKGSFSTLEIQRTEQGDSAMYLCASSRRDRSYEQYFGPGTRLTVT.

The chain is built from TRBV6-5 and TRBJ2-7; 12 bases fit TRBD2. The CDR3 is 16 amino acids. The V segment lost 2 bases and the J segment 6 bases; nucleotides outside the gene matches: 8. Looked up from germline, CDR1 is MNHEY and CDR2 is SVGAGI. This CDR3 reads CASSYTRTSGVSEQYF. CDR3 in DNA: TGTGCCAGCAGTTACACCCGGACTAGCGGGGTATCCGAGCAGTACTTC.

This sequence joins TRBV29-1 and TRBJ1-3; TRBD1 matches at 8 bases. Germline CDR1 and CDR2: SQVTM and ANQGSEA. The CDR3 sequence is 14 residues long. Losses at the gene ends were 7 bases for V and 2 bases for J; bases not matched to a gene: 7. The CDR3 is CSAGGQGPGNTIYF. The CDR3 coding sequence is TGCAGCGCCGGCGGACAGGGCCCTGGAAACACCATATATTTT.

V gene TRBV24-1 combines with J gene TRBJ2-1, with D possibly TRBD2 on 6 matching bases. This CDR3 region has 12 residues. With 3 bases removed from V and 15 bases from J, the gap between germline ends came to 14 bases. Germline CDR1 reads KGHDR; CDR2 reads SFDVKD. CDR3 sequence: CATSDGTPARFF. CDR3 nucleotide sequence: TGTGCCACCAGTGATGGGACTCCAGCCCGGTTCTTC.

The CDR3 DNA sequence: TGTGCCATCAGTGAGGAGGGGGACGCTCAAGAGACCCAGTACTTC. It encodes CAISEEGDAQETQYF. The genes are TRBV10-3 and TRBJ2-5; tentative D call: TRBD1 (6 bases). Trimming removed 2 bases at V and 2 bases at J, with 12 bases between. Looked up from germline, CDR1 is ENHRY and CDR2 is SYGVKD. The CDR3 extends over 15 amino acids.

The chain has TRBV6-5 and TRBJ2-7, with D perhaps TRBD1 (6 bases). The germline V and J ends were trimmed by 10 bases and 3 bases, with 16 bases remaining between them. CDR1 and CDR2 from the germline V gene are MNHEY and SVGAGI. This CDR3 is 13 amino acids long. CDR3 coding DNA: TGTGCCACCGCCCCCCGGGACATCTACGAGCAGTACTTC. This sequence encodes CATAPRDIYEQYF.

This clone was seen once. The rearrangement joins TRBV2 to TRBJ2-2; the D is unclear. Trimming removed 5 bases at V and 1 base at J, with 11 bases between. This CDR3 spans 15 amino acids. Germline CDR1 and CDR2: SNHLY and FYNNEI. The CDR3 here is CASSPWQKNTGELFF. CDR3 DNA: TGTGCCAGCAGTCCTTGGCAGAAGAACACCGGGGAGCTGTTTTTT. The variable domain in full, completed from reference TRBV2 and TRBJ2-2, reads EPEVTQTPSHQVTQMGQEVILRCVPISNHLYFYWYRQILGQKVEFLVSFYNNEISEKSEIFDDQFSVERPDGSNFTLKIRSTKLEDSAMYFCASSPWQKNTGELFFGEGSRLTVL.

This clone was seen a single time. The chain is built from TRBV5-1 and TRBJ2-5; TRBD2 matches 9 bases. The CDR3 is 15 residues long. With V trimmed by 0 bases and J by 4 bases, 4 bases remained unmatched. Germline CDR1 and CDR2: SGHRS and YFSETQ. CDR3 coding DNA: TGCGCCAGCAGCTTGGGTCTAGCGGGATCAGAGACCCAGTACTTC. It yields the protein CASSLGLAGSETQYF. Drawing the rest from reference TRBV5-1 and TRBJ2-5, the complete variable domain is KAGVTQTPRYLIKTRGQQVTLSCSPISGHRSVSWYQQTPGQGLQFLFEYFSETQRNKGNFPGRFSGRQFSNSRSEMNVSTLELGDSALYLCASSLGLAGSETQYFGPGTRLLVL.

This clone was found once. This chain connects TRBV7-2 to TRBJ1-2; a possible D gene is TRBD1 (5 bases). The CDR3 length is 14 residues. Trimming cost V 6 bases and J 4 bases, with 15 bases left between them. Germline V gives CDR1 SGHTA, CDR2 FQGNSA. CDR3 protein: CASSLRGRVYGYTF. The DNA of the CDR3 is TGTGCCAGCAGTCTGCGGGGGAGGGTCTATGGCTACACCTTC. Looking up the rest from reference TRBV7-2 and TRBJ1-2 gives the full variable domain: GAGVSQSPSNKVTEKGKDVELRCDPISGHTALYWYRQSLGQGLEFLIYFQGNSAPDKSGLPSDRFSAERTGGSVSTLTIQRTQQEDSAVYLCASSLRGRVYGYTFGSGTRLTVV.

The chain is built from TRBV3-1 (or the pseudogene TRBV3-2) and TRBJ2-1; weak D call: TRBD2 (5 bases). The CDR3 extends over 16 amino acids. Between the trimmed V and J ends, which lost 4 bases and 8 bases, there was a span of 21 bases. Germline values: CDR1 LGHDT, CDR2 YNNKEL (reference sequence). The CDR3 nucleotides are TGTGCCAGCAGCCCATATCTAGCCTCCCACCCGGATGAGCAGTTCTTC. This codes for CASSPYLASHPDEQFF.

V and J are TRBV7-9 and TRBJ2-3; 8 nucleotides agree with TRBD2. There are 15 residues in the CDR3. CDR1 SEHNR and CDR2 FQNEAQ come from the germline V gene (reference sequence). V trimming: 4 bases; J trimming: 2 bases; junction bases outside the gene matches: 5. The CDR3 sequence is CASSSSGGPTDTQYF. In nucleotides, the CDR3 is TGTGCCAGCAGCTCATCGGGGGGGCCCACAGATACGCAGTATTTT.

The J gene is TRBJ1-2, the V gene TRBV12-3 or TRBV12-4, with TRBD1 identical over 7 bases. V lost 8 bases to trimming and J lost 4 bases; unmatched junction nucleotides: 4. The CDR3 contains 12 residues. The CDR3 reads CASGYRGYGYTF. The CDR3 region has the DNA TGTGCCAGCGGTTACAGGGGCTATGGCTACACCTTC.

As DNA, the CDR3 is TGCGCCAGCAGCTTGGGCACACAGGGTACCACTGAAGCTTTCTTT. Protein sequence: CASSLGTQGTTEAFF. This sequence joins TRBV5-1 and TRBJ1-1, with D possibly TRBD1 on 6 matching bases. V shed 0 bases and J shed 4 bases, with 13 bases lying between them. CDR3 length: 15 amino acids. In germline, CDR1 is SGHRS, CDR2 YFSETQ.

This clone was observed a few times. The CDR3 DNA reads TGTGCCAGCAGCTTAGATAGCAATCCCGGGGGCTACACCTTC. Amino acid sequence: CASSLDSNPGGYTF. The J gene is TRBJ1-2, the V gene TRBV7-9; D is unclear. The CDR3 is made up of 14 amino acids. Looked up from germline, CDR1 is SEHNR and CDR2 is FQNEAQ (reference sequence). Trimming took off 1 base at V and 8 bases at J, with 14 bases between the two ends. Full variable domain (rest looked up from reference TRBV7-9 and TRBJ1-2): DTGVSQNPRHKITKRGQNVTFRCDPISEHNRLYWYRQTLGQGPEFLTYFQNEAQLEKSRLLSDRFSAERPKGSFSTLEIQRTEQGDSAMYLCASSLDSNPGGYTFGSGTRLTVV.